The clone carrying this TCR beta chain was seen just once. This sample is part of a study of blood T cell repertoires in COVID-19. The wider study: Both acute and convalescent COVID-19 samples were obtained from the United States, Italy and Spain. PBMCs, B-cell-depleted T cells, or T cells were the source of the cDNA or gDNA that made up the material.

There are 11 residues in the CDR3. The V end lost 5 bases, the J end lost 8 bases, and 9 bases lay between the germline ends. Germline-derived CDR1 and CDR2 are MNHEY and SMNVEV (reference sequence). The authors' processing: Nucleated cell number was recorded as an estimate derived from reference gene primer amplification. The table came from immunoSEQ multiplex PCR; TCRdb's copy has only in-frame clones and leaves some out. That table furnishes V, J and clone size, whereas the DNA furnished D and trimming. The sample contains under 140,000 clones, about three quarters of which appear only once. This chain uses TRBV27 with TRBJ1-1, with unresolved D. The sample consisted of peripheral blood. This receptor was identified in a woman of 80 years or more with active or convalescent COVID-19. CDR3 nucleotides: TGTGCCAGCAGTACCACGACAGAAGCTTTCTTT. This gives the protein CASSTTTEAFF.